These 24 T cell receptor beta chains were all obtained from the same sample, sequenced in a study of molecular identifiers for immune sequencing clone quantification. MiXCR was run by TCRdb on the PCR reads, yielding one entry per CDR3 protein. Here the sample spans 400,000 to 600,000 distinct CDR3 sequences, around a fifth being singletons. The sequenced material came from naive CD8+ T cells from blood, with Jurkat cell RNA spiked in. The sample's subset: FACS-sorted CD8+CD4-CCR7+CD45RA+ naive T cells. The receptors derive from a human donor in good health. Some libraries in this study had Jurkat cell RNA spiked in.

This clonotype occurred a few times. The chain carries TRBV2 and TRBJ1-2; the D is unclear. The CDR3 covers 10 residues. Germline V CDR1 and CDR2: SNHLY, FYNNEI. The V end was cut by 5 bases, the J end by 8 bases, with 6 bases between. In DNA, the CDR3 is TGTGCCAGCAGTCCTGTAGGCTACACCTTC. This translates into CASSPVGYTF.

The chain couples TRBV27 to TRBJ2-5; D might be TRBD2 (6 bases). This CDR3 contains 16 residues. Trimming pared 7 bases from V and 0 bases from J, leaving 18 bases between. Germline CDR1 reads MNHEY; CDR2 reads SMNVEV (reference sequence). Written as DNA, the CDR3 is TGTGCCAGCAAGCCTTGGGGACTTAGGTACCAAGAGACCCAGTACTTC. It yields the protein CASKPWGLRYQETQYF.

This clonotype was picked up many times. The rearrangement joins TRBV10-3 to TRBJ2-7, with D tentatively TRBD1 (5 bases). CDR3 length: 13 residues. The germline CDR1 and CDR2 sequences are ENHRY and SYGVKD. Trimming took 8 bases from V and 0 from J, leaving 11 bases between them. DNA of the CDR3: TGTGCCATCGGTCCGGACAACTCCTACGAGCAGTACTTC. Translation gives CAIGPDNSYEQYF.

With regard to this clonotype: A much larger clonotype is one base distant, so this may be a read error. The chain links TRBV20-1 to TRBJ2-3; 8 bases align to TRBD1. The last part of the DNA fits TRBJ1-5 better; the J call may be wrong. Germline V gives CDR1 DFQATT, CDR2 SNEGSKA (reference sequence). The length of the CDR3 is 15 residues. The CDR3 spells CSASMDDRGTDTQHF. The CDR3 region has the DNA TGCAGTGCTAGTATGGATGACAGGGGTACGGATACGCAGCATTTT.

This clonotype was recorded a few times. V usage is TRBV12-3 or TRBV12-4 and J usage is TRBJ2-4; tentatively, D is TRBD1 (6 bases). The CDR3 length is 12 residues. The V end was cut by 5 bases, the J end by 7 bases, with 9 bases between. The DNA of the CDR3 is TGTGCCAGCAGTACAGGGATGAACATTCAGTACTTC. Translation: CASSTGMNIQYF.

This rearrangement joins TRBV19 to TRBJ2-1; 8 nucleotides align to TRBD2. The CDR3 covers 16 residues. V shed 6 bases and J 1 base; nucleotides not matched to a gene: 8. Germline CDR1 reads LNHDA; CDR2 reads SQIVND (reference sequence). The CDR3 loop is CASRGTAGESYNEQFF. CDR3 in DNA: TGTGCCAGTAGGGGCACAGCGGGAGAGTCCTACAATGAGCAGTTCTTC. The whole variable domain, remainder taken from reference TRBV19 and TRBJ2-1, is DGGITQSPKYLFRKEGQNVTLSCEQNLNHDAMYWYRQDPGQGLRLIYYSQIVNDFQKGDIAEGYSVSREKKESFPLTVTSAQKNPTAFYLCASRGTAGESYNEQFFGPGTRLTVL.

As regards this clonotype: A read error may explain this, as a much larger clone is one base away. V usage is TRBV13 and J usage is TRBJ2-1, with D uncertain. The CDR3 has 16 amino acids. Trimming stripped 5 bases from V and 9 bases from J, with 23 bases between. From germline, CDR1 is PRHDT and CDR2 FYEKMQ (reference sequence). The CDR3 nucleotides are TGTGCCAGCAGCCTCCTCCGGGCCTCCGGTCTTGGTGAGCAGTTCTTC. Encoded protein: CASSLLRASGLGEQFF.

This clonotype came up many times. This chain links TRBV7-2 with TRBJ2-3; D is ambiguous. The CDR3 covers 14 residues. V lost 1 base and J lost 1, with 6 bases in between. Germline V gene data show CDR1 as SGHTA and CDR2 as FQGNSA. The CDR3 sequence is CASSLGFGTDTQYF. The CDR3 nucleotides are TGTGCCAGCAGCTTAGGTTTTGGCACAGATACGCAGTATTTT. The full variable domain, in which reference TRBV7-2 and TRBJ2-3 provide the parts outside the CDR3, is GAGVSQSPSNKVTEKGKDVELRCDPISGHTALYWYRQSLGQGLEFLIYFQGNSAPDKSGLPSDRFSAERTGGSVSTLTIQRTQQEDSAVYLCASSLGFGTDTQYFGPGTRLTVL.

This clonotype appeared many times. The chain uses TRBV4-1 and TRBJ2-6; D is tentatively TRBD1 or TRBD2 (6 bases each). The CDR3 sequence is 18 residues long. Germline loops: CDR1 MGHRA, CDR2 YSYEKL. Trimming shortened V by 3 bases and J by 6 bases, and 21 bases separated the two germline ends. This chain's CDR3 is CASSHFVDGGGPANVLTF. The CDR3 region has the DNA TGCGCCAGCAGCCACTTCGTTGACGGAGGGGGTCCGGCCAACGTCCTGACTTTC.

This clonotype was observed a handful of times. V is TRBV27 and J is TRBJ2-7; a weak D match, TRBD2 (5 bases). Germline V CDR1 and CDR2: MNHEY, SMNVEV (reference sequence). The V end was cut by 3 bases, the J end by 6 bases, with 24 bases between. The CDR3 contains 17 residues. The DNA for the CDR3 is TGTGCCAGCAGTTTTTCTCTCATCCCGCGGGCGGGTAGCGAGCAGTACTTC. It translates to CASSFSLIPRAGSEQYF.

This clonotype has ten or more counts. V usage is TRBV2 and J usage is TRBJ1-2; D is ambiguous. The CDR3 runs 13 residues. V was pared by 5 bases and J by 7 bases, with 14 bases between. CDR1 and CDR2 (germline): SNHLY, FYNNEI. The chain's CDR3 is CASSPEGRAGYTF. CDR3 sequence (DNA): TGTGCCAGCAGTCCCGAAGGTCGCGCTGGCTACACCTTC.

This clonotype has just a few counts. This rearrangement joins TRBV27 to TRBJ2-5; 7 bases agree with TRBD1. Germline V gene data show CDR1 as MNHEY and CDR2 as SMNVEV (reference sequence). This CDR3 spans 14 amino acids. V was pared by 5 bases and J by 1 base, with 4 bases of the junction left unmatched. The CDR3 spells CASSPTGLQETQYF. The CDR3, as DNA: TGTGCCAGCAGTCCGACAGGGCTCCAAGAGACCCAGTACTTC.

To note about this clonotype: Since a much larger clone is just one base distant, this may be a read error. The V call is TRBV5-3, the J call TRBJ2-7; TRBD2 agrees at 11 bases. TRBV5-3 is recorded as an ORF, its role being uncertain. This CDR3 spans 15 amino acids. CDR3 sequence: CASSLPGTSGREQYF. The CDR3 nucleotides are TGTGCCAGCAGCTTGCCGGGGACTAGCGGACGAGAGCAGTACTTC.

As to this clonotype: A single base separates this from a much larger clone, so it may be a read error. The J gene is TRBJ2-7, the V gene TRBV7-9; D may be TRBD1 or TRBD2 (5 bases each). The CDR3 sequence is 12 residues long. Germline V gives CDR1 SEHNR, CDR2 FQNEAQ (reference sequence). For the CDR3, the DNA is TGTGCCAGCAGCATAGAGGGGACGTTATCAAACTTC. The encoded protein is CASSIEGTLSNF.

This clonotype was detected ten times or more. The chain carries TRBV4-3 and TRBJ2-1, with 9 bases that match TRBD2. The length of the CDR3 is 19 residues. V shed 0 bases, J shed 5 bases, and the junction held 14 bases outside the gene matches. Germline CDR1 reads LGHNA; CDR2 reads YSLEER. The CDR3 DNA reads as TGCGCCAGCAGCCAAGAATTAGATAGCGGGGGTAACGGGGACAATGAGCAGTTCTTC. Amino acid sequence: CASSQELDSGGNGDNEQFF.

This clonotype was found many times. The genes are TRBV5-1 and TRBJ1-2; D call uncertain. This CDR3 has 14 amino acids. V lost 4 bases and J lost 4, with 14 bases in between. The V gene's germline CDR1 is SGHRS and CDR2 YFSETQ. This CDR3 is CASSPDTVTYGYTF. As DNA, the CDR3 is TGCGCCAGCAGCCCCGATACGGTTACCTATGGCTACACCTTC.

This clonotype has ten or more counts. The CDR3 spells CASSPSSGGSSEQYF. The CDR3 region has the DNA TGCGCCAGCAGCCCTTCTAGCGGGGGTAGTTCCGAGCAGTACTTC. This sequence joins TRBV4-3 and TRBJ2-7; TRBD2 matches at 10 bases. Germline CDR1 reads LGHNA; CDR2 reads YSLEER. The CDR3 has 15 amino acids. V trimming: 4 bases; J trimming: 6 bases; junction bases outside the gene matches: 9.

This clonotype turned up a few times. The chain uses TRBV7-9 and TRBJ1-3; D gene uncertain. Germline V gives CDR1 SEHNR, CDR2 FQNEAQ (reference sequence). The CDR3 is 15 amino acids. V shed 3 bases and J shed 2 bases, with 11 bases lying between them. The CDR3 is CASSLPGGPGNTIYF. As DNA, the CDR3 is TGTGCCAGCAGCTTGCCGGGCGGACCTGGAAACACCATATATTTT.

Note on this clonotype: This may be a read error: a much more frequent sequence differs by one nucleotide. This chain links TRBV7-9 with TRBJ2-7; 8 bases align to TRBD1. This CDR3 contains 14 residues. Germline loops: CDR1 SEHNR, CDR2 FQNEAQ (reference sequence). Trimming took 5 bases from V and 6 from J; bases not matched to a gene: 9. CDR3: CASSPEQTGAEQYF. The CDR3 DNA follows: TGTGCCAGCAGCCCGGAACAGACAGGGGCCGAGCAGTACTTC.

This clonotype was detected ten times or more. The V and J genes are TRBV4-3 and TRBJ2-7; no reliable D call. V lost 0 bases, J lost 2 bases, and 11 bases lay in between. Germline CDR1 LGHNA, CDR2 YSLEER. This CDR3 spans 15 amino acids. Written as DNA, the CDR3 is TGCGCCAGCAGCCAAGAGTGGCGTCCGGCCTACGAGCAGTACTTC. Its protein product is CASSQEWRPAYEQYF.

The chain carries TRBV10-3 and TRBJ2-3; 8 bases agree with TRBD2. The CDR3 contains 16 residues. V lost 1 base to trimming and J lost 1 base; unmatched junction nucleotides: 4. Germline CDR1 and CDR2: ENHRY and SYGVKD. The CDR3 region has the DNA TGTGCCATCAGTGAGTTCGGCGGGGGGCGCACAGATACGCAGTATTTT. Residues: CAISEFGGGRTDTQYF.

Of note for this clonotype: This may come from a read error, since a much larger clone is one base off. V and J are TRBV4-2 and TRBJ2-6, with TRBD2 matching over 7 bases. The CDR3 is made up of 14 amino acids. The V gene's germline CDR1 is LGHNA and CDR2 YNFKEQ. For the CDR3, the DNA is TGTGGCAGCAGCCAAGGCGGGGGAGCCAACGTCCTGACTTTC. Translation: CGSSQGGGANVLTF.

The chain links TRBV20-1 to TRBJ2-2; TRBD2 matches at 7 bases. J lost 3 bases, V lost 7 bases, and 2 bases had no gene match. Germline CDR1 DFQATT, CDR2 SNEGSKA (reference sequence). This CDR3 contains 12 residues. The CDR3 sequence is CSGLADTGELFF. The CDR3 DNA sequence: TGCAGTGGCCTAGCGGACACCGGGGAGCTGTTTTTT.

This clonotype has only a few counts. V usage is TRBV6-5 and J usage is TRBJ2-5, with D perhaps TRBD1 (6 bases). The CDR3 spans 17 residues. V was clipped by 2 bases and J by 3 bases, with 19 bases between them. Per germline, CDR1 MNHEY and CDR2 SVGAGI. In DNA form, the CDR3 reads TGTGCCAGCAGTTACGGTCCGGGACAACTCGGCGAAGAGACCCAGTACTTC. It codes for CASSYGPGQLGEETQYF.